This section outlines one TCR beta chain sequence together with its context. Antigen specificity is unknown. Stated time point: week 47, end of study. The content of each vaccine dose was 300 ug of mutant IDH1 20-mer peptide, and topical imiquimod accompanied it. Method: immunoSEQ multiplex PCR; TCRdb's copy keeps in-frame clones and lacks some. The sample contains tens of thousands of clones, roughly two thirds of which appear only once. The data were obtained in a study of a mutant IDH1 vaccine in newly diagnosed glioma. Study-level information: Treated patients had a mean age of approximately 40 years and a sex split that was approximately 62% male and 37.5% female. Whole-study results and caveats: Among patients, 80% to 95% showed immune responses induced by the vaccine.

The CDR3 covers 18 residues. Trimming stripped 1 base from V and 5 bases from J, with 24 bases between. In germline, CDR1 is MGHRA, CDR2 YSYEKL. This sequence was found in a man in his forties with glioma. Some clones in this sample may be carry-over from other donors' samples. Sequenced material: peripheral blood mononuclear cells (PBMCs), taken from a glioma patient whose treatment included an IDH1 peptide vaccine. The chain combines TRBV4-1 with TRBJ2-7, with a possible D match to TRBD1 (8 bases). The CDR3 nucleotides read TGCGCCAGCAGCCAAGGACGGCCCCTAGGACAGGGAGGGGACGAGCAGTACTTC. Translating it yields CASSQGRPLGQGGDEQYF.